Sequencing of this T cell receptor (beta chain) was carried out in a study of T-cell memory formation after mild COVID-19. General study findings and limits: Clones that contracted from day 15 to 85 had balanced CD4/CD8; later expanders were CD4+ biased.

The CDR3 extends over 15 amino acids. Trimming cost V 4 bases and J 4 bases, with 17 bases left between them. The germline CDR1 and CDR2 sequences are SGHRS and YFSETQ. As concerns this clonotype: Its antigen is still unknown.

After 5'RACE with constant-segment primers, TCR alpha and TCR beta cDNA libraries carrying sample barcodes and UMIs were obtained. TCRdb recomputed calls from the 5' RACE reads with MiXCR, one row per CDR3 protein. The sample records about 62,000 distinct CDR3 sequences, approximately 9% being singletons. The V and J genes are TRBV5-1 and TRBJ1-1; D is unresolved. The sequenced material came from PBMCs or a T cell subset sorted from them (not recorded which). The sequence was obtained from a man aged 18 to 30 who had mild COVID-19 (a few samples of this study predate the infection). Cell type and time point are not known. CDR3 loop: CASSLQRASGTEAFF. DNA for the CDR3: TGCGCCAGCAGCCTCCAGAGGGCTTCGGGCACTGAAGCTTTCTTT.